What follows are 13 T cell receptor beta chains derived from one specimen sequenced in a study of T-cell reconstitution after alpha-beta-depleted transplantation in children. Unique molecular identifiers were used to barcode this TCRbeta library. TCRdb re-called the PCR reads through MiXCR, storing one row per CDR3 protein. The table lists a few hundred thousand distinct CDR3 sequences, over 20% of them singletons, with about 35% in the top ten. The input for sequencing was PBMCs, taken before TCRalphabeta/CD19-depleted stem cell transplant. Receptor source: a boy under two years old with Wiskott-Aldrich syndrome, due to receive a stem cell transplant.

The V and J genes are TRBV6-2 or TRBV6-3 and TRBJ2-7; D unclear. Germline-derived CDR1 and CDR2 are MNHEY and SVGEGT. The CDR3 loop spans 14 amino acids. V lost 6 bases and J lost 1, with 13 bases in between. DNA of the CDR3: TGTGCCAGCAGCGAGAACAGATATTCCTACGAGCAGTACTTC. Amino acids: CASSENRYSYEQYF.

The chain links TRBV29-1 to TRBJ2-5; TRBD1 aligns across 7 bases. V shed 2 bases and J 5 bases; nucleotides not matched to a gene: 5. Germline CDR1 is SQVTM and CDR2 is ANQGSEA. This CDR3 spans 13 amino acids. The DNA of the CDR3 is TGCAGCGTTGAAAAGGGGGCCGGGGAGACCCAGTACTTC. It codes for CSVEKGAGETQYF.

The V call is TRBV4-1, the J call TRBJ2-7; D unresolved. V was pared by 0 bases and J by 6 bases, with 9 bases between. Germline V gives CDR1 MGHRA, CDR2 YSYEKL. The CDR3 consists of 13 residues. Written as DNA, the CDR3 is TGCGCCAGCAGCCAAGAGAACCGGGCCGAGCAGTACTTC. Encoded protein: CASSQENRAEQYF.

This chain links TRBV2 with TRBJ2-1; TRBD2 agrees at 9 bases. The CDR3 contains 15 residues. Germline lookup yields CDR1 SNHLY and CDR2 FYNNEI. Trimming cost V 7 bases and J 8 bases; bases outside gene matches: 12. CDR3 in DNA: TGTGCCAGCACAAGCGGGACTAGCAAACGCGATGAGCAGTTCTTC. Translation: CASTSGTSKRDEQFF.

This clonotype has more than one count but fewer than ten. The chain links TRBV6-1 to TRBJ2-3, with a tentative D call TRBD2 (6 bases). Germline loops: CDR1 MNHNS, CDR2 SASEGT. CDR3 size: 14 residues. V lost 10 bases and J lost 4, with 18 bases in between. CDR3 sequence reads: CATGGRLYADTQYF. CDR3 nucleotide sequence: TGTGCCACTGGAGGGAGGTTGTATGCAGATACGCAGTATTTT.

This clonotype was observed a handful of times. The rearrangement uses TRBV7-9 and TRBJ2-7, with 11 bases identical to TRBD1. CDR3 length: 13 amino acids. V lost 6 bases, J lost 6 bases, and 4 bases stayed unmatched. In germline, CDR1 is SEHNR, CDR2 FQNEAQ (reference sequence). The CDR3 protein is CASRPGTGGEQYF. DNA for the CDR3: TGTGCCAGCAGGCCCGGGACAGGGGGCGAGCAGTACTTC.

The chain is built from TRBV28 and TRBJ1-1; perhaps TRBD1 as D (6 bases). Trimming shortened V by 6 bases and J by 5 bases, and 16 bases separated the two germline ends. This CDR3 has 14 amino acids. The V gene's germline CDR1 is MDHEN and CDR2 SYDVKM. The CDR3 is CASRNHRELTEAFF. The CDR3 region has the DNA TGTGCCAGCAGGAACCACAGGGAATTAACTGAAGCTTTCTTT.

V usage is TRBV27 and J usage is TRBJ1-4; D ambiguous. CDR1 and CDR2 (germline): MNHEY, SMNVEV (reference sequence). Trimming took off 5 bases at V and 7 bases at J, with 20 bases between the two ends. CDR3 length: 16 amino acids. DNA of the CDR3: TGTGCCAGCAGTAACGCCCCGGGGAGGGTTGGTGAAAAACTGTTTTTT. It specifies CASSNAPGRVGEKLFF. Drawing the rest from reference TRBV27 and TRBJ1-4, the complete variable domain is EAQVTQNPRYLITVTGKKLTVTCSQNMNHEYMSWYRQDPGLGLRQIYYSMNVEVTDKGDVPEGYKVSRKEKRNFPLILESPSPNQTSLYFCASSNAPGRVGEKLFFGSGTQLSVL.

This clonotype came up a few times. The V gene is TRBV5-1, the J gene TRBJ2-1; TRBD2 agrees at 13 bases. Trimming removed 7 bases from V and 5 bases from J; junction bases left unmatched: 9. In germline, CDR1 is SGHRS, CDR2 YFSETQ. The CDR3 sequence is 16 residues long. In nucleotides, the CDR3 is TGCGCCAGCGGCGCCGTGGGACTAGCGGGAAACAATGAGCAGTTCTTC. Protein product: CASGAVGLAGNNEQFF.

The table lists this clonotype with many counts. The chain joins TRBV10-3 to TRBJ1-2; 9 nucleotides agree with TRBD1. The V gene end was trimmed by 6 bases and the J gene end by 8 bases; junction bases not matched to a gene: 4. This CDR3 contains 12 residues. Germline CDR1 is ENHRY and CDR2 is SYGVKD. The CDR3 protein is CAIRQGARGYTF. The CDR3 nucleotides read TGTGCCATCAGACAGGGGGCGAGAGGCTACACCTTC.

This clonotype was seen a handful of times. The rearrangement links TRBV6-5 to TRBJ1-1; tentative D call: TRBD1 (5 bases). Deletions cut 0 bases from V and 8 bases from J, with 13 bases between. The CDR3 consists of 14 residues. Germline CDR1 and CDR2: MNHEY and SVGAGI. This CDR3 reads CASSYSLTGAEAFF. As DNA, the CDR3 is TGTGCCAGCAGTTACTCCCTAACAGGAGCGGAAGCTTTCTTT.

This clonotype has just a few counts. The chain recombines TRBV10-3 with TRBJ2-5; possible D gene TRBD1, 5 bases. The CDR3 is 12 residues long. Trimming pared 6 bases from V and 6 bases from J, leaving 11 bases between. Germline-derived CDR1 and CDR2 are ENHRY and SYGVKD. The CDR3 DNA reads TGTGCCATCAGCGTAGGGGATCAGACCCAGTACTTC. This encodes CAISVGDQTQYF.

The chain recombines TRBV7-2 with TRBJ2-1, with TRBD1 as a possible D gene (5 bases). V was trimmed by 3 bases and J by 1 base, leaving 10 bases between them. CDR1 is SGHTA and CDR2 is FQGNSA in the germline V gene. CDR3 size: 15 residues. CDR3 DNA: TGTGCCAGCAGCTTCTTAAGACAGTCCTACAATGAGCAGTTCTTC. Its translation is CASSFLRQSYNEQFF.